This T cell receptor (beta chain) was obtained from a study of T cell responses to AZD1222 COVID-19 vaccine (dated by TCRdb to the early 2020s). About the investigation overall: AZD1222 recipients whose second dose came at about 4 weeks and those whose second dose came at about 12 weeks were combined into one group, since spike-specific TCR depth and breadth did not differ between the two schedules. Trial participants were enrolled into age subgroups of 18-55, 56-69 and 70-plus years, which contained 148, 28 and 57 TCR-sequenced participants, respectively. A total of roughly 240 trial participants underwent TCR sequencing, of whom 207 received two doses of AZD1222 and approximately 25 received two doses of the MenACWY control vaccine. On the study overall, not on this receptor specifically: No day 14 peak-response samples were available, so repertoires were characterized only after the peak T cell response. Most participants were white British and females outnumbered males, and the authors suggested that clonal diversity may have been underestimated. Epitopes outside the regions mutated in the B.1.351 and B.1.1.7 variants were reportedly recognized by nearly half of the unique spike-specific TCRs. The whole spike protein was spanned by vaccine-associated CD4 TCRs, and dominant responses were seen in regions 160-218 and 743-854. After two AZD1222 doses, spike-specific TCR breadth and depth were significantly higher than at day 0 and than in MenACWY recipients. Only five or six AZD1222 recipients were SARS-CoV-2 seropositive at baseline, limiting conclusions about previously exposed vaccinees. In the small 56-69-year group, the increase in depth fell short of significance, most likely because of low power.

The cysteine opens and the phenylalanine closes a CDR3 of 15 amino acids. The kept DNA is CDR3 alone, 45 bases in frame from the first base. The germline V gene (reference sequence) sets CDR1 to GTSNPN and CDR2 to SVGIG. V and J are truncated by 3 bases and 5 bases respectively, leaving an intervening sequence of 20 bases. The CDR3 regions of human TCRbeta chains were analyzed by immunosequencing. The source study handled its data this way. TCRs in the repertoires were matched against a reference library of SARS-CoV-2-specific TCRs that had been generated with the MIRA antigen-specificity platform. Breadth was defined as the fraction of unique TCRs that were SARS-CoV-2-associated, and depth was defined as the fraction of total T cells that were SARS-CoV-2-associated. Each spike-specific TCR was assigned to its reactive spike region and to a CD4 or CD8 class using the MIRA data. Log10-transformed breadth and depth values were compared by one-way ANOVA with Sidak's multiple comparisons tests. The clones in this table, taken by TCRdb from immuneACCESS, are in-frame only. Not every clone is retained; where verified, under half of the shortfall comes from an unresolved V gene, and the cause of the rest is unknown. The V and J calls and clone size are taken from that table; D and trimming were inferred from the DNA. This sample holds about 260,000 clones; about 92% were observed only once. The top ten hold 0.55% of the sample.

The sample's time point, from its label and the paper: baseline before first vaccination. Samples from vaccinated people were obtained from the UK trials COV001 and COV002, which included a single-blind randomized controlled phase 2/3 trial of AZD1222 (ChAdOx1 nCoV-19) in healthy adults. Trial participant PBMC samples were collected at day 0 and day 28 after the second dose for TCRbeta chain sequencing. This clone was detected ten times or more. Its antigen remains undetermined. One base away there is no much larger clone; base qualities are not given. The source is an adult in good health. Sequences were derived from peripheral blood, sampled on day 0 of AZD1222 vaccination. The rearrangement combines TRBV30 with TRBJ2-7; the D gene is perhaps TRBD1, from 5 matching bases. The DNA sequence is as follows: TGTGCCTGGAGGAGACCCCAGGGATGGATCCACGAGCAGTACTTC. Translated, it reads CAWRRPQGWIHEQYF.